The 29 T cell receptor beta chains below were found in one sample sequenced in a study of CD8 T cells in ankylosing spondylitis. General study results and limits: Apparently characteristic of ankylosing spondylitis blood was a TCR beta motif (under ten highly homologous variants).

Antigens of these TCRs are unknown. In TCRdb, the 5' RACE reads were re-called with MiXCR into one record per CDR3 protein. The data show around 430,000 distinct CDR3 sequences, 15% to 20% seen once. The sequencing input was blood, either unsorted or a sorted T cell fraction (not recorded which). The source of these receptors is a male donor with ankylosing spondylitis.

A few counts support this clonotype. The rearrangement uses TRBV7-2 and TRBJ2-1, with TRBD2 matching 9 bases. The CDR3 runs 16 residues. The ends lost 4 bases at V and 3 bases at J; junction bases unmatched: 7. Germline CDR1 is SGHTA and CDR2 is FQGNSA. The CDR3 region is CASSYKRGALYNEQFF. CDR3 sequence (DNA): TGTGCCAGCAGCTATAAGCGGGGGGCCCTCTACAATGAGCAGTTCTTC.

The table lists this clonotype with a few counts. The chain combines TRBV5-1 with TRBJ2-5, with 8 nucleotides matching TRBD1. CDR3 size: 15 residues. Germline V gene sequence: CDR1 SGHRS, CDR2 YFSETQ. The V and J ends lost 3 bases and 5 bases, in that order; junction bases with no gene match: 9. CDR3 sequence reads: CASSSTPGGVETQYF. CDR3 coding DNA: TGCGCCAGCAGCTCAACCCCAGGGGGCGTGGAGACCCAGTACTTC.

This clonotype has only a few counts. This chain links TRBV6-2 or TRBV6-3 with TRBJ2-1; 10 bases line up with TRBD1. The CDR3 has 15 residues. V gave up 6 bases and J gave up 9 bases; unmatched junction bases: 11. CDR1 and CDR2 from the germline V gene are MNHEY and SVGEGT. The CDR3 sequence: CASSRRDRGVSEQFF. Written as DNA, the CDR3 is TGTGCCAGCAGCCGCCGGGACAGGGGTGTCAGTGAGCAGTTCTTC.

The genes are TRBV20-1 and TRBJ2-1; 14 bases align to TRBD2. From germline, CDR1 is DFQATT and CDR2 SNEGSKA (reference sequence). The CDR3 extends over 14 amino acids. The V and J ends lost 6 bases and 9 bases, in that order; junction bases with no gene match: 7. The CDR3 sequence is CSALPGLAGAEQFF. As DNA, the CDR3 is TGCAGTGCCCTCCCGGGACTAGCGGGAGCTGAGCAGTTCTTC.

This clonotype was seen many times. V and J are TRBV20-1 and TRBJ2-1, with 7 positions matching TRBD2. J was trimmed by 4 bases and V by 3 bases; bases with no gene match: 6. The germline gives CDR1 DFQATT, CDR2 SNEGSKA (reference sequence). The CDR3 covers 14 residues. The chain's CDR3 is CSASSSGKYNEQFF. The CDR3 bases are TGCAGTGCTAGCTCTAGCGGAAAGTACAATGAGCAGTTCTTC.

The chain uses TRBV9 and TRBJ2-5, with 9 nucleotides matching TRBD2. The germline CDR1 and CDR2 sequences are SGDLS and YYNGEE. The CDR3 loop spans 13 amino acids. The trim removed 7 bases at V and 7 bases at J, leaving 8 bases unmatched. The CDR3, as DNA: TGTGCCAGCGGCTGGACTAGCGAAGGGACCCAGTACTTC. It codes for CASGWTSEGTQYF.

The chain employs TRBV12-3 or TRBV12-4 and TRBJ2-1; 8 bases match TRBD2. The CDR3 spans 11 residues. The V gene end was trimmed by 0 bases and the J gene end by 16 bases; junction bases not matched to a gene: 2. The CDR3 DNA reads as TGTGCCAGCAGTTTAGCTAGCGGGATTTTCTTC. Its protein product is CASSLASGIFF.

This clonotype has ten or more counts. The CDR3 protein is CASSSRTPGQGINEQFF. As DNA, the CDR3 is TGCGCCAGCAGCTCCCGTACCCCGGGACAGGGCATCAATGAGCAGTTCTTC. The rearrangement uses TRBV5-1 and TRBJ2-1; TRBD1 aligns across 9 bases. The CDR3 is 17 residues long. In germline, CDR1 is SGHRS, CDR2 YFSETQ. V lost 3 bases, J lost 6 bases, and 13 bases stayed unmatched.

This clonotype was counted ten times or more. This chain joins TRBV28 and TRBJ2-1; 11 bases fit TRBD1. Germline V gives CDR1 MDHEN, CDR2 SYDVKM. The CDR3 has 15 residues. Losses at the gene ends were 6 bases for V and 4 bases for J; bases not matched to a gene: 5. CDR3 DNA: TGTGCCAGCAGACCTGGGACAGGGGGTTACAATGAGCAGTTCTTC. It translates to CASRPGTGGYNEQFF.

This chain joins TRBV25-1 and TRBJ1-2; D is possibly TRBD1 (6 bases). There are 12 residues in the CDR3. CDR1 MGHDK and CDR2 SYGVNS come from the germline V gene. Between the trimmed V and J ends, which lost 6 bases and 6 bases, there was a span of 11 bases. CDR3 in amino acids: CASRGAADGYTF. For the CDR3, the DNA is TGTGCCAGCAGGGGGGCTGCGGATGGCTACACCTTC.

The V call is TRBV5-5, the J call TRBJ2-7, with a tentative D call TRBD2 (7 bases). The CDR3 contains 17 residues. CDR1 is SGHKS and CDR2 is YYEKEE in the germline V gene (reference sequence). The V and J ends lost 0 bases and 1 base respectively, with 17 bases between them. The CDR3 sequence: CASSLDLGGGGSYEQYF. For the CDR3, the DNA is TGTGCCAGCAGCTTGGACCTTGGGGGCGGGGGATCCTACGAGCAGTACTTC. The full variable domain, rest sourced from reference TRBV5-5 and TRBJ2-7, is DAGVTQSPTHLIKTRGQQVTLRCSPISGHKSVSWYQQVLGQGPQFIFQYYEKEERGRGNFPDRFSARQFPNYSSELNVNALLLGDSALYLCASSLDLGGGGSYEQYFGPGTRLTVT.

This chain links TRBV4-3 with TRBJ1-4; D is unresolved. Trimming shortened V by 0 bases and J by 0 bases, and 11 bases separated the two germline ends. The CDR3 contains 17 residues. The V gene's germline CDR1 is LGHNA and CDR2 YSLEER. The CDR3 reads CASSQDFGTTTNEKLFF. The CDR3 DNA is TGCGCCAGCAGCCAAGATTTTGGCACCACAACTAATGAAAAACTGTTTTTT.

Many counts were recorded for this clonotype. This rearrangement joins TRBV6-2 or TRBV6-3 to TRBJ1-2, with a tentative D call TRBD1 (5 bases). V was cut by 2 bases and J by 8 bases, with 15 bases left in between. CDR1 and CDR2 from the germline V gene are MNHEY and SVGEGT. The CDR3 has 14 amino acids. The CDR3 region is CASSYPREGDGYTF. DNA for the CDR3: TGTGCCAGCAGTTACCCGAGAGAAGGGGACGGCTACACCTTC.

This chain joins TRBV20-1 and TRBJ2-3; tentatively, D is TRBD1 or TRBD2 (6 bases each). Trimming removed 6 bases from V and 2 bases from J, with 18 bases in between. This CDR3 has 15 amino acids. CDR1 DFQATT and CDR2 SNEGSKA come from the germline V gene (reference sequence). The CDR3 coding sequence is TGCAGTGCCCCGATCGGGGGCGGGGTCACAGATACGCAGTATTTT. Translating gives CSAPIGGGVTDTQYF.

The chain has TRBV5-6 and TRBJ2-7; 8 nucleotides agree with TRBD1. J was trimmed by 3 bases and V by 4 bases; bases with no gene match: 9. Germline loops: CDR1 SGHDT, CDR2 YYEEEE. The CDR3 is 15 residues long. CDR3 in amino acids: CASSPDRAPSYEQYF. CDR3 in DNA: TGTGCCAGCAGCCCGGACAGGGCCCCAAGCTACGAGCAGTACTTC.

DNA for the CDR3: TGTGCCAGTAGTATTAGGCGAGGTCAGAATAGCAATCAGCCCCAGCATTTT. Translation gives CASSIRRGQNSNQPQHF. V is TRBV19 and J is TRBJ1-5; D gene ambiguous. Trimming pared 3 bases from V and 0 bases from J, leaving 15 bases between. The germline gives CDR1 LNHDA, CDR2 SQIVND (reference sequence). This CDR3 has 17 residues.

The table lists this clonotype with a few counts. The CDR3 protein is CATSDFRSGGNTGELFF. CDR3 sequence (DNA): TGTGCCACCAGTGATTTCCGAAGCGGGGGTAACACCGGGGAGCTGTTTTTT. The V gene is TRBV24-1, the J gene TRBJ2-2; TRBD2 aligns across 8 bases. The CDR3 is 17 amino acids. Germline CDR1 and CDR2: KGHDR and SFDVKD. V lost 1 base and J lost 2; bases outside the gene matches: 5.

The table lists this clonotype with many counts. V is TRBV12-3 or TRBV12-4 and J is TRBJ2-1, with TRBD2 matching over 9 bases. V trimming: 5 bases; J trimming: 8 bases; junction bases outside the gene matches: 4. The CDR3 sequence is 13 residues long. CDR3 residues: CASSVGTSHEQFF. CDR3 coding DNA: TGTGCCAGCAGTGTCGGGACTAGCCATGAGCAGTTCTTC.

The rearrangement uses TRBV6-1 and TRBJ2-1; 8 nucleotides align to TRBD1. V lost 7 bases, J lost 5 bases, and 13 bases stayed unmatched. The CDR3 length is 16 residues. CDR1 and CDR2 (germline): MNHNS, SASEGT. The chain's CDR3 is CASTLYSTGAHNEQFF. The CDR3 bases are TGTGCCAGCACCCTTTACTCGACAGGGGCCCACAATGAGCAGTTCTTC.

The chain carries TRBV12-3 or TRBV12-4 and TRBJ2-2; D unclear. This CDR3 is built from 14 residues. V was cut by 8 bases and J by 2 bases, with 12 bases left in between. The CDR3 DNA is TGTGCCAGCCGACCTACATCTAACACCGGGGAGCTGTTTTTT. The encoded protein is CASRPTSNTGELFF.

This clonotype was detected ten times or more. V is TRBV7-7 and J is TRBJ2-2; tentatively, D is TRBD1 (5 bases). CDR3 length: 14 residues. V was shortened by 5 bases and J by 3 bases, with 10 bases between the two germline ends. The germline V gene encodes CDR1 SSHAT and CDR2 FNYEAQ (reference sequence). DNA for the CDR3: TGTGCCAGCAGCCCCCGCAGGGACACCGGGGAGCTGTTTTTT. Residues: CASSPRRDTGELFF.

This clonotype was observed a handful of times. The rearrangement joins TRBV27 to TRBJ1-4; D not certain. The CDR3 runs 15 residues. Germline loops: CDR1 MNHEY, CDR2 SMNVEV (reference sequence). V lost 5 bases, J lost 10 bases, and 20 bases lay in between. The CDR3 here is CASSPLSQKERKLFF. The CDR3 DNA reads TGTGCCAGCAGTCCCCTGTCCCAGAAAGAAAGAAAACTGTTTTTT.

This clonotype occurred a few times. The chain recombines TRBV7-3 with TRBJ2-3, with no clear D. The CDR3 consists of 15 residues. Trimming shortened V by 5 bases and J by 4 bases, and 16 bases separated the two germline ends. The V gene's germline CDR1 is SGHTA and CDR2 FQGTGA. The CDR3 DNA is TGTGCCAGCAGCCCTAGTGCTAGTCCCTCAGATACGCAGTATTTT. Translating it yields CASSPSASPSDTQYF.

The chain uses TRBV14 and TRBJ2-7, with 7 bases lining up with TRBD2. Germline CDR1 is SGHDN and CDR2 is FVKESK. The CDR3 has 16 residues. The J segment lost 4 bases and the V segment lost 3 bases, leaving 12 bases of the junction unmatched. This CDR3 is CASSQDRLATGYEQYF. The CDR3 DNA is TGTGCCAGCAGCCAGGACCGACTAGCCACGGGTTACGAGCAGTACTTC.

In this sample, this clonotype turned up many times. This chain's CDR3 is CAISADGTYGYTF. In DNA form, the CDR3 reads TGTGCCATCAGTGCCGACGGGACCTATGGCTACACCTTC. The J gene is TRBJ1-2, the V gene TRBV10-3; tentative D call: TRBD1 (5 bases). V was clipped by 4 bases and J by 4 bases, with 10 bases between them. Looked up from germline, CDR1 is ENHRY and CDR2 is SYGVKD. The CDR3 loop spans 13 amino acids.

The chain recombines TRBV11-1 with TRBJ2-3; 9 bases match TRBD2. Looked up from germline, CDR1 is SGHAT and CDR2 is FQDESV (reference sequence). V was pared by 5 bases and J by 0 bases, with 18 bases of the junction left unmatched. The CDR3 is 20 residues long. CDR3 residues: CASSALRAGGSLYSTDTQYF. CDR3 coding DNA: TGTGCCAGCAGCGCCCTGAGAGCGGGGGGATCACTATATAGCACAGATACGCAGTATTTT.

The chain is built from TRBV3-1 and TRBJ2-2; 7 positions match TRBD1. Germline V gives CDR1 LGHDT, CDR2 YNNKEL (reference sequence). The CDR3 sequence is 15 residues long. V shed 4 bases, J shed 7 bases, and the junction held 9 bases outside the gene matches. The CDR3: CASSPFDRAGGELFF. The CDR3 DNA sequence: TGTGCCAGCAGCCCTTTCGACAGGGCGGGCGGGGAGCTGTTTTTT.

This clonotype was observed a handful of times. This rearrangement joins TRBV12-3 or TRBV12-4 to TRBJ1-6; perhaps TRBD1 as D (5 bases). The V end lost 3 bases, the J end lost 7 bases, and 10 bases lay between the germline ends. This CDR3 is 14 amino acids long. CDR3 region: CASSLGGANSPLHF. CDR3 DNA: TGTGCCAGCAGTTTGGGTGGGGCGAATTCACCCCTCCACTTT.

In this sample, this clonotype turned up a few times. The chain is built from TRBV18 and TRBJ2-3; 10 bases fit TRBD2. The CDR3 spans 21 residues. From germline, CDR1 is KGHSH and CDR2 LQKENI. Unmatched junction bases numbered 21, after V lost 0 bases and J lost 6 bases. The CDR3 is CASSPPRTGRIAGGLGDTQYF. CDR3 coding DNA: TGTGCCAGCTCACCACCGCGGACAGGCCGGATAGCGGGAGGCCTCGGGGATACGCAGTATTTT.